The 11 T cell receptor beta chains presented below share a single source sample, sequenced in a study of T cell responses to AZD1222 COVID-19 vaccine. Produced via immunoSEQ multiplex PCR; TCRdb's table is partial and in-frame only. The repertoire includes approximately 110,000 clones, around nine tenths of them detected once, and 4.4% sits in the top ten. The source was peripheral blood, collected on day 0 of AZD1222 vaccination. Receptors were obtained from an adult in good health.

The chain combines TRBV27 with TRBJ1-5; D gene uncertain. The CDR3 length is 17 residues. V was cut by 0 bases and J by 4 bases, with 16 bases left in between. Germline-derived CDR1 and CDR2 are MNHEY and SMNVEV (reference sequence). The CDR3 is CASSLSKLWDPNQPQHF. In DNA form, the CDR3 reads TGTGCCAGCAGTTTATCGAAGCTCTGGGATCCGAATCAGCCCCAGCATTTT.

This chain joins TRBV20-1 and TRBJ1-1, with D possibly matching TRBD1 (6 bases). Germline V CDR1 and CDR2: DFQATT, SNEGSKA (reference sequence). The length of the CDR3 is 10 residues. CDR3 loop: CRIGGYQAFF. In DNA, the CDR3 is TGCAGAATAGGGGGTTATCAAGCTTTCTTT.

The chain couples TRBV29-1 to TRBJ2-7, with TRBD1 identical over 7 bases. This CDR3 spans 13 amino acids. Germline CDR1 is SQVTM and CDR2 is ANQGSEA. Trimming cost V 4 bases and J 2 bases; bases outside gene matches: 5. Here the CDR3 reads CSVGLTGAYEQYF. CDR3 in DNA: TGCAGCGTTGGATTAACAGGGGCCTACGAGCAGTACTTC.

This clone is a singleton in its sample. The rearrangement uses TRBV7-6 and TRBJ2-2, with 9 bases identical to TRBD2. Germline assignment: CDR1 SGHVS and CDR2 FNYEAQ. The trim removed 1 base at V and 6 bases at J, leaving 3 bases unmatched. The CDR3 extends over 15 amino acids. The CDR3: CASSLVQRGAGELFF. The CDR3 coding sequence is TGTGCCAGCAGCTTAGTGCAGCGGGGGGCCGGGGAGCTGTTTTTT. Based on the CDR3 plus reference TRBV7-6 and TRBJ2-2, the full variable domain is GAGVSQSPRYKVTKRGQDVALRCDPISGHVSLYWYRQALGQGPEFLTYFNYEAQQDKSGLPNDRFSAERPEGSISTLTIQRTEQRDSAMYRCASSLVQRGAGELFFGEGSRLTVL.

The V gene is TRBV19, the J gene TRBJ1-1, with D tentatively TRBD1 (6 bases). The CDR3 loop spans 13 amino acids. Per the germline V gene, CDR1 is LNHDA and CDR2 is SQIVND (reference sequence). Trimming took off 6 bases at V and 0 bases at J, with 8 bases between the two ends. CDR3 loop: CASRGDMNTEAFF. CDR3 DNA: TGTGCCAGTAGGGGGGACATGAACACTGAAGCTTTCTTT.

The V and J genes are TRBV4-2 and TRBJ2-5; 13 nucleotides match TRBD2. CDR3 size: 17 residues. With 1 base clipped from V and 0 bases from J, the junction kept 2 bases outside the gene matches. From germline, CDR1 is LGHNA and CDR2 YNFKEQ. CDR3 sequence reads: CASSQGTSGGHQETQYF. Here the CDR3 DNA reads TGTGCCAGCAGCCAAGGGACTAGCGGGGGCCACCAAGAGACCCAGTACTTC.

This chain joins TRBV24-1 and TRBJ2-3; 7 positions match TRBD1. The CDR3 is made up of 15 amino acids. V gave up 4 bases and J gave up 1 base; unmatched junction bases: 4. Germline V gives CDR1 KGHDR, CDR2 SFDVKD. As DNA, the CDR3 is TGTGCCACCAGTGACCGGACAGGCCGCACAGATACGCAGTATTTT. The encoded protein is CATSDRTGRTDTQYF.

This chain connects TRBV7-8 to TRBJ2-7; TRBD2 aligns across 9 bases. This CDR3 spans 15 amino acids. Trimming took 1 base from V and 6 from J; bases not matched to a gene: 7. The germline V gene has CDR1 SGHVS and CDR2 FQNEAQ. In DNA form, the CDR3 reads TGTGCCAGCAGCTTAGGGCTAGCGGGGCCCCGCGAGCAGTACTTC. Its translation is CASSLGLAGPREQYF.

Note on this clone: In the same sample, other DNA sequences code for this CDR3. The chain links TRBV30 to TRBJ2-5; no clear D. Germline V CDR1 and CDR2: GTSNPN, SVGIG (reference sequence). With 2 bases removed from V and 5 bases from J, the gap between germline ends came to 6 bases. The CDR3 is made up of 11 amino acids. Written as DNA, the CDR3 is TGTGCCTGGAGTTTGGGGGAGACCCAGTACTTC. Residues: CAWSLGETQYF.

V is TRBV19 and J is TRBJ2-1, with 13 bases lining up with TRBD2. Germline V CDR1 and CDR2: LNHDA, SQIVND (reference sequence). This CDR3 spans 17 amino acids. The V segment lost 5 bases and the J segment 3 bases; nucleotides outside the gene matches: 7. The CDR3 loop is CASSSRGLAGFYNEQFF. The CDR3 DNA follows: TGTGCCAGTAGTTCCAGGGGACTAGCGGGGTTCTACAATGAGCAGTTCTTC.

The rearrangement uses TRBV27 and TRBJ2-7; D is possibly TRBD1 (6 bases). This CDR3 comprises 12 residues. Per germline, CDR1 MNHEY and CDR2 SMNVEV (reference sequence). V was cut by 6 bases and J by 3 bases, with 9 bases left in between. CDR3 region: CASRGAGYEQYF. CDR3 sequence (DNA): TGTGCCAGCAGGGGGGCGGGCTACGAGCAGTACTTC.